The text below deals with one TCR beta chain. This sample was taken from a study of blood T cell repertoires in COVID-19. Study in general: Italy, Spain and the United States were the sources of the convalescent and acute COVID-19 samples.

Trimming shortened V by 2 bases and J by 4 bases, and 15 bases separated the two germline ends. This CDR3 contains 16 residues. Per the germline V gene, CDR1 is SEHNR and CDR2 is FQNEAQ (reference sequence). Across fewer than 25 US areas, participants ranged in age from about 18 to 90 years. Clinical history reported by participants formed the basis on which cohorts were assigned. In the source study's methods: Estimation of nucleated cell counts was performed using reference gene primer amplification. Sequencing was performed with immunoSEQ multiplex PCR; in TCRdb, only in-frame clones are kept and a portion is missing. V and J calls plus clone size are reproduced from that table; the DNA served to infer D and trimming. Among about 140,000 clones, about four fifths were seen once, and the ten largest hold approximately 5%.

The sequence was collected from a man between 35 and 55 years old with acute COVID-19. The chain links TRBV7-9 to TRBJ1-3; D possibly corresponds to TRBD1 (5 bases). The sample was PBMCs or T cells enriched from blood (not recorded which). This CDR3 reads CASSLFLGTFGNTIYF. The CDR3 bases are TGTGCCAGCAGCTTATTCCTTGGGACTTTCGGAAACACCATATATTTT.